Listed here are 19 T cell receptor beta chains from one sample, sequenced in a study of tumor-infiltrating lymphocytes in primary liver carcinoma. cDNA specific to TCR beta was made from 450 to 500 ng of total RNA, with a constant-region primer employed for priming. Three nested multiplex PCR rounds of slightly modified ARM-PCR generated TCR beta libraries. The first two PCR rounds, nine to ten cycles each, used TRBV1-TRBV30 forward primers and a C-beta reverse primer. TCRdb itself ran the multiplex PCR reads through MiXCR, one entry per CDR3 protein. The repertoire holds fewer than 85,000 distinct CDR3 sequences, with 69% as singletons. Scientists recovered RNA and DNA together from roughly 20-30 mg of unsorted bulk tissue. Sequenced material: tumor-adjacent normal liver tissue. These TCRs come from a man between 40 and 49 years old with primary liver carcinoma and hepatitis B virus infection.

This clonotype was detected once. At one end, the junction sequence differs from germline, possibly due to a read error. The J gene is TRBJ2-7, the V gene TRBV4-1; 7 bases fit TRBD1. Germline values: CDR1 MGHRA, CDR2 YSYEKL. This CDR3 contains 16 residues. CDR3 sequence (DNA): TGCGCCAGCAGCCAAGATGGGACAGAGAATGTCTACGAGCGGTACTTC. Its translation: CASSQDGTENVYERYF.

This chain joins TRBV2 and TRBJ2-3; 13 bases line up with TRBD2. The germline CDR1 and CDR2 sequences are SNHLY and FYNNEI. The length of the CDR3 is 17 residues. Germline trimming cut 7 bases from V and 5 bases from J; bases unmatched to any gene: 12. CDR3 sequence reads: CASNQPLGTSGIDTQYF. As DNA, the CDR3 is TGTGCCAGCAATCAACCGCTGGGGACTAGCGGGATAGATACGCAGTATTTT.

This chain connects TRBV7-8 to TRBJ2-1; a possible D gene is TRBD1 (6 bases). Trimming took 4 bases from V and 4 from J, leaving 20 bases between them. The CDR3 has 17 amino acids. Germline loops: CDR1 SGHVS, CDR2 FQNEAQ. CDR3 coding DNA: TGTGCCAGCAGCTCCCTTGGGACAAGGGGCTCTTACAATGAGCAGTTCTTC. Translation: CASSSLGTRGSYNEQFF.

This sequence joins TRBV11-1 and TRBJ2-2; D not certain. The CDR3 is made up of 13 amino acids. Germline CDR1 is SGHAT and CDR2 is FQDESV (reference sequence). V lost 10 bases to trimming and J lost 8 bases, with 17 bases between them. CDR3 sequence reads: CAISLVRLGELFF. As DNA, the CDR3 is TGTGCCATTAGCTTAGTACGTTTAGGGGAGCTGTTTTTT.

The CDR3 DNA is TGCGCCAGCAGTCGAGATCTTCCCTCCGGGACTAGCGGGAGAGCAGATACGCAGTATTTT. It is translated as CASSRDLPSGTSGRADTQYF. The chain employs TRBV4-3 and TRBJ2-3; 14 positions agree with TRBD2. Trimming at V came to 6 bases and at J to 4 bases, leaving 18 bases not matched to a gene. The germline V gene encodes CDR1 LGHNA and CDR2 YSLEER. The CDR3 totals 20 residues.

This clonotype has just a few counts. Its ends do not fully match the called genes, so a read error is possible. The chain couples TRBV4-2 to TRBJ2-2; TRBD2 matches 12 bases. Germline V gene sequence: CDR1 LGHNA, CDR2 YNFKEQ. The CDR3 totals 18 residues. The CDR3 DNA reads TGTGCCAACAGCCAAGTGACTAGCGGGAGTCTAAATCCCGGGGAGCTGTTTTTT. Its translation: CANSQVTSGSLNPGELFF.

This clonotype was seen at least ten times. The J gene is TRBJ2-7, the V gene TRBV10-3; TRBD1 matches at 9 bases. V lost 7 bases and J lost 4; bases outside the gene matches: 5. CDR3 length: 13 amino acids. Germline CDR1 and CDR2: ENHRY and SYGVKD. CDR3 DNA: TGTGCCATCACTGCGGACAGGGGATACGAGCAGTACTTC. Its translation is CAITADRGYEQYF.

J is TRBJ2-3 and V is TRBV6-2 or TRBV6-3; 11 bases are a match to TRBD2. V lost 3 bases to trimming and J lost 3 bases; unmatched junction nucleotides: 2. Germline V gene data show CDR1 as MNHEY and CDR2 as SVGEGT. The CDR3 spans 15 residues. The CDR3 DNA follows: TGTGCCAGCAGTTATAGCGGGAGGGAAACAGATACGCAGTATTTT. Protein: CASSYSGRETDTQYF.

Comment on this clonotype: The junction departs from the called germline gene at one end, perhaps through a read error. The CDR3 reads CASSVLSRDIF. The CDR3 bases are TGTGCCAGCAGTGTTCTTTCAAGAGATATATTC. V usage is TRBV2 and J usage is TRBJ2-5, with D unclear. From germline, CDR1 is SNHLY and CDR2 FYNNEI. The CDR3 runs to 11 residues. Complete variable domain (other parts from reference TRBV2 and TRBJ2-5): EPEVTQTPSHQVTQMGQEVILRCVPISNHLYFYWYRQILGQKVEFLVSFYNNEISEKSEIFDDQFSVERPDGSNFTLKIRSTKLEDSAMYFCASSVLSRDIFGPGTRLLVL.

As concerns this clonotype: This CDR3 fails to terminate in the conserved phenylalanine or tryptophan, so it likely reflects a read error. No DNA is shown, since the ends of the CDR3 on it are uncertain; the CDR3 is the one TCRdb lists. The chain employs TRBV5-1 and TRBJ2-2; the D call of TRBD1 is as the table states it, not checked on the DNA. Germline CDR1 reads SGHRS; CDR2 reads YFSETQ. The CDR3 length is 16 residues, termini included. This CDR3 reads CASSLLWTVDTGELFS.

The chain is built from TRBV4-1 and TRBJ2-3; D is possibly TRBD2 (6 bases). V lost 3 bases and J lost 2, with 9 bases in between. The CDR3 is 14 residues long. Germline assignment: CDR1 MGHRA and CDR2 YSYEKL. The CDR3 sequence: CASSHWTNTDTQYF. In nucleotides, the CDR3 is TGCGCCAGCAGCCACTGGACTAACACAGATACGCAGTATTTT.

Details on this clonotype: A junction boundary mismatches the germline segment, possibly from a read error. This chain joins TRBV6-6 and TRBJ2-1, with 8 nucleotides matching TRBD1. This CDR3 contains 16 residues. Per germline, CDR1 MNHNY and CDR2 SVGAGI (reference sequence). The CDR3: CASSGDRRPSYNEQFF. CDR3 nucleotides: TGTGCCAGCAGTGGGGACAGGAGGCCCAGCTACAATGAGCAGTTCTTT.

With respect to this clonotype: A junction boundary mismatches the germline segment, possibly from a read error. V usage is TRBV6-5 and J usage is TRBJ2-3, with D maybe TRBD1 (5 bases). The CDR3 is 17 residues long. The germline CDR1 and CDR2 sequences are MNHEY and SVGAGI. This CDR3 reads CASHEQDVRKETDMQYF. CDR3 nucleotides: TGTGCCAGCCACGAACAGGACGTGAGGAAGGAGACAGATATGCAGTATTTT.

V and J are TRBV11-2 and TRBJ2-7, with a tentative D call TRBD2 (6 bases). Trimming left V 3 bases short and J 5 bases short, with 11 bases between. The germline CDR1 and CDR2 sequences are SGHAT and FQNNGV. The CDR3 contains 13 residues. The DNA of the CDR3 is TGTGCCAGCAGCTTCGGGGGAGCTAACGAGCAGTACTTC. This translates into CASSFGGANEQYF.

In regard to this clonotype: A junction end diverges from the germline sequence, so it may reflect a read error. The J gene is TRBJ1-5, the V gene TRBV7-9; D unclear. This CDR3 is built from 15 residues. Germline V gene data show CDR1 as SEHNR and CDR2 as FQNEAQ (reference sequence). CDR3 region: CVSSTGEGGPQPQHF. CDR3 DNA: TGTGTCAGCAGTACCGGGGAGGGTGGCCCTCAGCCCCAGCATTTT. Full variable domain (remainder filled in from reference TRBV7-9 and TRBJ1-5): DTGVSQNPRHKITKRGQNVTFRCDPISEHNRLYWYRQTLGQGPEFLTYFQNEAQLEKSRLLSDRFSAERPKGSFSTLEIQRTEQGDSAMYLCVSSTGEGGPQPQHFGDGTRLSIL.

In the case of this clonotype: The junction and the germline gene differ at one end; a read error may be behind it. This chain joins TRBV4-2 and TRBJ2-3; no clear D gene. Germline V gene data show CDR1 as LGHNA and CDR2 as YNFKEQ. The CDR3 loop spans 15 amino acids. CDR3 DNA sequence: TGTGGCAGCAGCCAACATAGCCGGCGGACAGATACGCAGTATTTT. The encoded protein is CGSSQHSRRTDTQYF.

A few counts support this clonotype. The J gene is TRBJ2-5, the V gene TRBV29-1, with 12 nucleotides matching TRBD2. The length of the CDR3 is 17 residues. The germline V gene encodes CDR1 SQVTM and CDR2 ANQGSEA. Germline trimming cut 4 bases from V and 1 base from J; bases unmatched to any gene: 10. The CDR3 sequence: CSVVLAGGRFSQETQYF. Written as DNA, the CDR3 is TGCAGCGTTGTACTAGCGGGAGGCCGCTTCAGCCAAGAGACCCAGTACTTC.

The gene calls are TRBV12-3 or TRBV12-4 and TRBJ2-7; TRBD1 matches at 8 bases. The trim removed 5 bases at V and 13 bases at J, leaving 16 bases unmatched. This CDR3 has 14 residues. In DNA form, the CDR3 reads TGTGCCAGCAGTAGGGCAGGGGGCCTTTACGAGCGATACTTC. Protein: CASSRAGGLYERYF.

For this clonotype: The junction and the germline gene differ at one end; a read error may be behind it. This rearrangement joins TRBV6-5 to TRBJ2-2; 12 bases are shared with TRBD1. Germline V gene sequence: CDR1 MNHEY, CDR2 SVGAGI. This CDR3 contains 16 residues. CDR3 region: CVSSSGTGGKFGKLFF. The CDR3 coding sequence is TGTGTCAGCAGTTCCGGGACAGGGGGCAAGTTCGGGAAGCTGTTTTTT.